This T cell receptor (beta chain) was profiled in a study of identical twins. General observations from the study: Without tracking the same donors, conclusions rested on cross-sectional statistical analysis.

V gave up 10 bases and J gave up 5 bases; unmatched junction bases: 12. The CDR3 spans 15 residues. TCRdb used MiXCR to reprocess the 5' RACE reads, holding one entry per CDR3 protein. Among some 760,000 distinct CDR3 sequences listed, about 20% were seen once. In this sample, this clonotype turned up a few times. Antigen specificity is unknown. This sample also belongs to another study, concerning T cells expressing NK-cell markers.

V gene TRBV12-3 or TRBV12-4 combines with J gene TRBJ2-3; 10 nucleotides match TRBD1. The source is a woman between 18 and 29 years old in good health. Input material: PBMCs. CDR3 protein: CATNRGDRGGDTQYF. CDR3 coding DNA: TGTGCCACCAATAGAGGGGACAGGGGTGGAGATACGCAGTATTTT.